The clone carrying this T cell receptor (beta chain) was recorded once. Its specificity is not known. The length of the CDR3 is 17 residues. V was shortened by 5 bases and J by 4 bases, with 23 bases between the two germline ends. Germline CDR1 and CDR2: SGHVS and FQNEAQ. The sample belongs to a study of graft-versus-host responses after intestinal transplantation. Clones were read by immunoSEQ multiplex PCR, and TCRdb kept only the in-frame ones, dropping some. The sample shows 70,000 to 95,000 clones, just under 95% of them seen only once. The clonotype comes from a human donor who was the organ donor for an intestinal transplant. The sequenced sample was unstimulated CD8+ T cells sorted from spleen or lymph node cells, obtained before transplant. J is TRBJ1-1 and V is TRBV7-8; TRBD1 is a possible D gene (6 bases). CDR3 bases: TGTGCCAGCAGCCCGGGGGGGGTTCAGGGGTTCGGCACTGAAGCTTTCTTT. Translation: CASSPGGVQGFGTEAFF.